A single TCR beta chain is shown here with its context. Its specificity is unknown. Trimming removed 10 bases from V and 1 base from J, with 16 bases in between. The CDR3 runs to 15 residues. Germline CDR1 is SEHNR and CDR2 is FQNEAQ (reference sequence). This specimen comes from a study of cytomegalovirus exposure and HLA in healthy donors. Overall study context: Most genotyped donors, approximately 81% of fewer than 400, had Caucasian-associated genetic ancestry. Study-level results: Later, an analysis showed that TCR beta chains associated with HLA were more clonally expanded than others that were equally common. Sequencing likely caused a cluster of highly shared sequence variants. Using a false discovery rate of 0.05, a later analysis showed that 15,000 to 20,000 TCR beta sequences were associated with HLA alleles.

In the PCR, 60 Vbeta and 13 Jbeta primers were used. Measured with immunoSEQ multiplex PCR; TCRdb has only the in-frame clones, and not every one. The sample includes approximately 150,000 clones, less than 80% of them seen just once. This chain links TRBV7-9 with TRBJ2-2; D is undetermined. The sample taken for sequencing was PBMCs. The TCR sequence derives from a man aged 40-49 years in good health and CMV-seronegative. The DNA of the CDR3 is TGTGCCACCCCATCGAAGGAGCAGAACACCGGGGAGCTGTTTTTT. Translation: CATPSKEQNTGELFF.